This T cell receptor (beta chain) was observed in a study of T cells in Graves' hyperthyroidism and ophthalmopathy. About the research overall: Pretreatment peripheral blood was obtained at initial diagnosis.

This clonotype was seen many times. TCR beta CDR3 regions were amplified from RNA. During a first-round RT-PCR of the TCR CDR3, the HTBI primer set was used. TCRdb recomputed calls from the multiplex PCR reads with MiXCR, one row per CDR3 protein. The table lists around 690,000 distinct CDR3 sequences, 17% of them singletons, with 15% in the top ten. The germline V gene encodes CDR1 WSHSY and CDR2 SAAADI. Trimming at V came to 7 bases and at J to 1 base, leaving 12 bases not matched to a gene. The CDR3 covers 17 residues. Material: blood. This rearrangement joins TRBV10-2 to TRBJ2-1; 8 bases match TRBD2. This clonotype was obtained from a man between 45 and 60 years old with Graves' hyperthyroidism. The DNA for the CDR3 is TGCGCCAGCAAGACCGGGAGGGGGGATAAGTCCTACAATGAGCAGTTCTTC. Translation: CASKTGRGDKSYNEQFF.